One sample yielded the 2 T cell receptor beta chains listed below, sequenced in a study of identical twins. TCRdb analysed the 5' RACE reads with MiXCR anew, one entry per CDR3 protein. The repertoire consists of around 960,000 distinct CDR3 sequences, with approximately 13% occurring once and the leading ten covering about 1.5%. These data were likewise used in another study, on yellow fever vaccine responses in identical twins.

Sequenced: PBMCs. Receptor source: a woman in her late teens or twenties in good health.

V and J are TRBV3-1 and TRBJ1-4; the D gene is possibly TRBD1 (6 bases). Trimming stripped 3 bases from V and 4 bases from J, with 15 bases between. The germline V gene encodes CDR1 LGHDT and CDR2 YNNKEL (reference sequence). The CDR3 is 16 amino acids. CDR3 sequence reads: CASSHPEQGFNEKLFF. The CDR3 coding sequence is TGTGCCAGCAGCCACCCCGAACAGGGCTTTAATGAAAAACTGTTTTTT.

This clonotype was seen only a few times. CDR3 region: CASSDLGTSGRASNEQFF. The CDR3 DNA follows: TGTGCCAGCAGTGACCTAGGGACTAGCGGGAGGGCAAGCAATGAGCAGTTCTTC. The gene calls are TRBV6-1 and TRBJ2-1; 16 bases match TRBD2. The germline gives CDR1 MNHNS, CDR2 SASEGT. The CDR3 contains 18 residues. With 3 bases clipped from V and 6 bases from J, the junction kept 8 bases outside the gene matches.